This entry lists 25 T cell receptor beta chains sequenced from one sample in a study of response to subunit inactivated influenza vaccine. One entry per CDR3 protein results from TCRdb running MiXCR on the RT-PCR reads. The sample holds more than 450,000 distinct CDR3 sequences, about 11% seen once. The same sample was also studied in work on T cells expressing NK-cell markers. As that study records: What made the TCR beta cDNA was 5'RACE template switching with UMIs.

The sample here was PBMCs from blood, taken on the day of vaccination. These receptors all come from a man aged 45-65 years who received an inactivated influenza vaccine.

This clonotype was seen a few times. The chain has TRBV7-9 and TRBJ2-5; 8 nucleotides match TRBD2. The CDR3 covers 14 residues. J gave up 4 bases and V 2 bases, and 3 bases lay outside the gene matches. CDR1 is SEHNR and CDR2 is FQNEAQ in the germline V gene (reference sequence). CDR3 region: CASSLILAGETQYF. The CDR3 region has the DNA TGTGCCAGCAGCTTAATTCTAGCGGGAGAGACCCAGTACTTC.

This clonotype was seen just once. Germline is not matched at one junction end, which may reflect a read error. The chain joins TRBV28 to TRBJ2-1; 11 bases map to TRBD2. The CDR3 is 15 amino acids. Germline loops: CDR1 MDHEN, CDR2 SYDVKM. The CDR3 DNA reads as TGTGCCAGCAGTTTATTTAGCGGGGGGGACAATGAGCAGCTCTTC. This translates into CASSLFSGGDNEQLF. The whole variable domain, filled in from reference TRBV28 and TRBJ2-1, reads DVKVTQSSRYLVKRTGEKVFLECVQDMDHENMFWYRQDPGLGLRLIYFSYDVKMKEKGDIPEGYSVSREKKERFSLILESASTNQTSMYLCASSLFSGGDNEQLFGPGTRLTVL.

This chain's CDR3 is CAISSGLAGVYEQYF. CDR3 nucleotides: TGTGCCATCAGTTCGGGACTAGCGGGGGTCTACGAGCAGTACTTC. The V gene is TRBV10-3, the J gene TRBJ2-7, with TRBD2 matching over 14 bases. This CDR3 comprises 15 residues. The V gene's germline CDR1 is ENHRY and CDR2 SYGVKD. V was pared by 5 bases and J by 3 bases, with 3 bases of the junction left unmatched.

This chain links TRBV20-1 with TRBJ2-1, with D perhaps TRBD1 (6 bases). Trimming took 0 bases from V and 8 from J, leaving 17 bases between them. The germline gives CDR1 DFQATT, CDR2 SNEGSKA (reference sequence). The CDR3 runs 15 residues. The CDR3 DNA sequence: TGCAGTGCTAGAGATATGCAGGGGCTTATGGATGAGCAGTTCTTC. This codes for CSARDMQGLMDEQFF.

The rearrangement uses TRBV5-1 and TRBJ2-7, with D maybe TRBD1 (6 bases). The length of the CDR3 is 13 residues. The V end was cut by 4 bases, the J end by 3 bases, with 11 bases between. Germline CDR1 reads SGHRS; CDR2 reads YFSETQ. CDR3 nucleotide sequence: TGCGCCAGCAGCGAAGGACAGCACTACGAGCAGTACTTC. As protein: CASSEGQHYEQYF.

The rearrangement links TRBV5-1 to TRBJ1-2; D is perhaps TRBD1 (6 bases). Trimming pared 0 bases from V and 4 bases from J, leaving 13 bases between. The CDR3 is made up of 15 amino acids. Germline V lookup: CDR1 SGHRS, CDR2 YFSETQ. DNA of the CDR3: TGCGCCAGCAGCTTGGGCCATGGGGGGCCCTATGGCTACACCTTC. This sequence encodes CASSLGHGGPYGYTF.

This clonotype turned up a few times. This chain links TRBV10-3 with TRBJ2-7, with TRBD2 matching over 8 bases. Germline CDR1 reads ENHRY; CDR2 reads SYGVKD. J was trimmed by 0 bases and V by 4 bases; bases with no gene match: 5. The CDR3 is made up of 15 amino acids. CDR3 coding DNA: TGTGCCATCAGTGGGGGTAGCGGGATCTCCTACGAGCAGTACTTC. Its translation is CAISGGSGISYEQYF.

This clonotype has more than one count but fewer than ten. The chain recombines TRBV5-1 with TRBJ2-2; 8 bases are shared with TRBD1. After removal of 4 bases from V and 5 bases from J, the junction contained 7 bases not matched to a gene. The CDR3 totals 15 residues. Germline lookup yields CDR1 SGHRS and CDR2 YFSETQ. The chain's CDR3 is CASSVQGVGTGELFF. CDR3 bases: TGCGCCAGCAGCGTACAGGGGGTCGGGACCGGGGAGCTGTTTTTT. The whole variable domain, filled in from reference TRBV5-1 and TRBJ2-2, reads KAGVTQTPRYLIKTRGQQVTLSCSPISGHRSVSWYQQTPGQGLQFLFEYFSETQRNKGNFPGRFSGRQFSNSRSEMNVSTLELGDSALYLCASSVQGVGTGELFFGEGSRLTVL.

This clonotype has at least ten counts. The chain employs TRBV5-1 and TRBJ1-4, with a tentative D call TRBD1 (6 bases). The CDR3 extends over 17 amino acids. V was cut by 0 bases and J by 0 bases, with 12 bases left in between. CDR1 and CDR2 from the germline V gene are SGHRS and YFSETQ. The CDR3 region is CASSLGQGLATNEKLFF. CDR3 bases: TGCGCCAGCAGCTTGGGCCAGGGGCTTGCAACTAATGAAAAACTGTTTTTT.

The gene calls are TRBV20-1 and TRBJ2-3, with D hard to call. V lost 3 bases to trimming and J lost 6 bases, with 10 bases between them. The CDR3 sequence is 12 residues long. Germline V gene lookup returns CDR1 DFQATT and CDR2 SNEGSKA (reference sequence). This CDR3 reads CSASHYGDTQYF. The CDR3 nucleotides read TGCAGTGCTAGTCACTATGGTGATACGCAGTATTTT.

This clonotype was counted between two and nine times. The CDR3 is CASSMTGTSTDTQYF. The CDR3 nucleotides read TGCGCCAGCAGCATGACAGGAACTAGCACAGATACGCAGTATTTT. The rearrangement uses TRBV5-1 and TRBJ2-3; possibly TRBD1 for D (6 bases). The CDR3 spans 15 residues. Trimming left V 4 bases short and J 0 bases short, with 12 bases between. Germline CDR1 SGHRS, CDR2 YFSETQ.

This clonotype was recorded a few times. The chain has TRBV12-3 or TRBV12-4 and TRBJ1-1; D gene uncertain. This CDR3 is 12 amino acids long. Trimming cost V 3 bases and J 10 bases, with 12 bases left between them. CDR3 in amino acids: CASSFPASLAFF. CDR3 DNA: TGTGCCAGCAGTTTCCCGGCGAGTTTAGCTTTCTTT.

The V gene is TRBV2, the J gene TRBJ2-3; 7 bases are a match to TRBD2. CDR3 length: 16 residues. The V gene end was trimmed by 4 bases and the J gene end by 2 bases; junction bases not matched to a gene: 9. Germline CDR1 and CDR2: SNHLY and FYNNEI. CDR3 nucleotides: TGTGCCAGCAGTGGCGGCCTAGCGGTAGACACAGATACGCAGTATTTT. Its protein product is CASSGGLAVDTDTQYF.

This clonotype came up many times. The J gene is TRBJ2-7, the V gene TRBV10-3, with D maybe TRBD1 (5 bases). The V gene lost 7 bases and the J gene lost 2 bases, with 18 bases spanning the gap. The CDR3 is made up of 15 amino acids. Germline V gene lookup returns CDR1 ENHRY and CDR2 SYGVKD. The CDR3 loop reads CAITPDQGDPYEQYF. The CDR3, as DNA: TGTGCCATCACCCCTGACCAGGGTGACCCCTACGAGCAGTACTTC.

The chain uses TRBV5-1 and TRBJ2-5; a possible D gene is TRBD1 (6 bases). Per the germline V gene, CDR1 is SGHRS and CDR2 is YFSETQ. The CDR3 is made up of 14 amino acids. V gave up 5 bases and J gave up 4 bases, with 15 bases separating them. In DNA, the CDR3 is TGCGCCAGCAGTTCAGGGCTGGGGGCAGAGACCCAGTACTTC. Translating gives CASSSGLGAETQYF.

The DNA of the CDR3 is TGTGCCACCAGCCTGGGACTAGCGGGAGTAGGTGAGCAGTTCTTC. Protein: CATSLGLAGVGEQFF. J is TRBJ2-1 and V is TRBV24-1, with 14 bases that match TRBD2. This CDR3 spans 15 amino acids. Trimming cost V 7 bases and J 9 bases; bases outside gene matches: 7. Germline V gene lookup returns CDR1 KGHDR and CDR2 SFDVKD.

This clonotype was picked up a small number of times. V usage is TRBV3-1 and J usage is TRBJ1-5, with TRBD1 as a possible D gene (5 bases). The V end lost 1 base, the J end lost 5 bases, and 9 bases lay between the germline ends. This CDR3 is built from 14 residues. The germline gives CDR1 LGHDT, CDR2 YNNKEL (reference sequence). CDR3 residues: CASSQGGVHQPQHF. In nucleotides, the CDR3 is TGTGCCAGCAGCCAAGGAGGGGTCCATCAGCCCCAGCATTTT.

This clonotype came up a few times. This chain joins TRBV28 and TRBJ2-1; possibly TRBD1 for D (6 bases). CDR1 is MDHEN and CDR2 is SYDVKM in the germline V gene. V was pared by 5 bases and J by 4 bases, with 12 bases between. This CDR3 region has 14 residues. The chain's CDR3 is CASSLPDRYNEQFF. CDR3 coding DNA: TGTGCCAGCAGTCTCCCGGACAGATACAATGAGCAGTTCTTC.

This clonotype was picked up a small number of times. V usage is TRBV4-3 and J usage is TRBJ2-1; TRBD1 agrees at 7 bases. Germline V lookup: CDR1 LGHNA, CDR2 YSLEER. Trimming at V came to 0 bases and at J to 10 bases, leaving 15 bases not matched to a gene. The CDR3 extends over 17 amino acids. The CDR3 DNA sequence: TGCGCCAGCAGCCAAGAAGTGGGCAGGGGGAGACTATGGGAGCAGTTCTTC. Its translation: CASSQEVGRGRLWEQFF.

Only a few counts were recorded for this clonotype. V is TRBV5-1 and J is TRBJ2-7; D gene uncertain. CDR3 length equals 14 residues. Germline lookup yields CDR1 SGHRS and CDR2 YFSETQ. V was trimmed by 3 bases and J by 2 bases, leaving 12 bases between them. In DNA form, the CDR3 reads TGCGCCAGCAGCTCCAGACCGAGCCCCTACGAGCAGTACTTC. It translates to CASSSRPSPYEQYF. The full variable domain, in which reference TRBV5-1 and TRBJ2-7 provide the parts outside the CDR3, is KAGVTQTPRYLIKTRGQQVTLSCSPISGHRSVSWYQQTPGQGLQFLFEYFSETQRNKGNFPGRFSGRQFSNSRSEMNVSTLELGDSALYLCASSSRPSPYEQYFGPGTRLTVT.

This clonotype was seen a handful of times. The CDR3 reads CSASIGQGTYEQYF. The CDR3 region has the DNA TGCAGTGCTAGTATTGGCCAGGGGACCTACGAGCAGTACTTC. V gene TRBV20-1 combines with J gene TRBJ2-7, with a weak D call TRBD1 (6 bases). The germline CDR1 and CDR2 sequences are DFQATT and SNEGSKA (reference sequence). CDR3 size: 14 residues. Trimming left V 3 bases short and J 2 bases short, with 14 bases between.

This clonotype was seen only a few times. The gene calls are TRBV12-5 and TRBJ2-1; 8 bases fit TRBD1. V dropped 6 bases and J dropped 8; count of bases not matched to a gene: 9. The CDR3 is 14 residues long. Germline values: CDR1 LGHNT, CDR2 FRNRAP. CDR3: CASGPGQGGDEQFF. In DNA, the CDR3 is TGTGCTAGTGGGCCCGGACAGGGCGGAGATGAGCAGTTCTTC.

The chain carries TRBV9 and TRBJ1-1, with 7 bases identical to TRBD1. Germline CDR1 is SGDLS and CDR2 is YYNGEE. The CDR3 has 15 amino acids. Trimming at V came to 3 bases and at J to 7 bases, leaving 12 bases not matched to a gene. The CDR3 is CASSEGGGFRGEAFF. The CDR3 nucleotides read TGTGCCAGCAGCGAAGGAGGGGGCTTTCGAGGTGAAGCTTTCTTT. Complete variable domain (other parts from reference TRBV9 and TRBJ1-1): DSGVTQTPKHLITATGQRVTLRCSPRSGDLSVYWYQQSLDQGLQFLIQYYNGEERAKGNILERFSAQQFPDLHSELNLSSLELGDSALYFCASSEGGGFRGEAFFGQGTRLTVV.

The chain employs TRBV6-5 and TRBJ2-1; D may match TRBD1 or TRBD2 (5 bases each). CDR3 length equals 16 residues. Trimming pared 2 bases from V and 2 bases from J, leaving 13 bases between. Looked up from germline, CDR1 is MNHEY and CDR2 is SVGAGI. CDR3 nucleotide sequence: TGTGCCAGCAGTTACGAGGGGAGTTCCACCTACAATGAGCAGTTCTTC. It encodes CASSYEGSSTYNEQFF.

This chain uses TRBV7-9 with TRBJ2-7; D assignment may be TRBD1 or TRBD2 (6 bases each). V lost 7 bases and J 3 bases, leaving 16 bases between the germline ends. CDR3 size: 14 residues. From germline, CDR1 is SEHNR and CDR2 FQNEAQ (reference sequence). This chain's CDR3 is CASTPGGDNYEQYF. The CDR3 coding sequence is TGTGCCAGCACCCCTGGAGGGGACAACTACGAGCAGTACTTC.